The 8 T cell receptor beta chains presented below share a single source sample, sequenced in a study of blood T cell repertoires in COVID-19. Clones were sequenced by immunoSEQ multiplex PCR, and TCRdb holds only the in-frame ones, with some missing. The profile shows 130,000 to 150,000 clones, more than 70% of them singletons. What was sequenced was peripheral blood. These receptors were obtained from a human donor in a cohort sampled during active COVID-19.

This CDR3 reads CASSLIRGHSPLHF. CDR3 nucleotide sequence: TGTGCCAGCAGCTTGATTAGGGGTCATTCACCCCTCCACTTT. The rearrangement joins TRBV5-8 to TRBJ1-6; maybe TRBD1 (5 bases). The CDR3 is 14 residues long. CDR1 is SGHTS, CDR2 YDEGEE, per germline. V lost 1 base, J lost 8 bases, and 10 bases lay in between.

The count of this clone is one. The chain has TRBV5-1 and TRBJ2-5, with 11 bases matching TRBD2. The V segment lost 1 base and the J segment 5 bases; nucleotides outside the gene matches: 4. Germline V lookup: CDR1 SGHRS, CDR2 YFSETQ. The CDR3 spans 15 residues. CDR3 region: CASSLSSGGQETQYF. Here the CDR3 DNA reads TGCGCCAGCAGCTTGTCTAGCGGGGGGCAGGAGACCCAGTACTTC.

The V gene is TRBV28, the J gene TRBJ1-5, with 9 bases matching TRBD1. CDR1 is MDHEN, CDR2 SYDVKM, per germline. The V and J ends lost 5 bases and 9 bases, in that order; junction bases with no gene match: 5. The CDR3 runs to 13 residues. CDR3 sequence: CASSPGQGGPQHF. In DNA form, the CDR3 reads TGTGCCAGCAGTCCGGGACAGGGAGGGCCCCAGCATTTT.

V gene TRBV5-1 combines with J gene TRBJ2-3; 14 positions agree with TRBD2. The CDR3 is 18 residues long. V was clipped by 8 bases and J by 3 bases; unmatched bases: 14. From germline, CDR1 is SGHRS and CDR2 YFSETQ. The CDR3 protein is CASRRTSGGMSGTDTQYF. The CDR3, as DNA: TGCGCCAGTAGGAGGACTAGCGGGGGGATGAGTGGGACAGATACGCAGTATTTT.

The V and J genes are TRBV3-1 (or the pseudogene TRBV3-2) and TRBJ2-7; 13 nucleotides match TRBD2. The CDR3 spans 15 residues. J lost 2 bases, V lost 5 bases, and 3 bases had no gene match. Looked up from germline, CDR1 is LGHDT and CDR2 is YNNKEL (reference sequence). CDR3 amino acids: CASSMGLAGTYEQYF. The CDR3 nucleotides are TGTGCCAGCAGCATGGGACTAGCGGGGACCTACGAGCAGTACTTC.

The chain uses TRBV5-1 and TRBJ2-7; D gene uncertain. Germline lookup yields CDR1 SGHRS and CDR2 YFSETQ. V gave up 3 bases and J gave up 0 bases, with 10 bases separating them. This CDR3 is built from 14 residues. The CDR3 DNA is TGCGCCAGCAGCTCCCAGCCAGGCTCCTACGAGCAGTACTTC. Its translation: CASSSQPGSYEQYF.

CDR3 protein: CAWSVTGVIQETQYF. CDR3 nucleotides: TGTGCCTGGAGTGTAACGGGGGTCATCCAAGAGACCCAGTACTTC. V and J are TRBV30 and TRBJ2-5; D perhaps matches TRBD2 (6 bases). Deletions cut 0 bases from V and 1 base from J, with 12 bases between. CDR3 length: 15 residues. Germline assignment: CDR1 GTSNPN and CDR2 SVGIG (reference sequence).

CDR3 coding DNA: TGCGCCAGCAGCCAAGATCCATCAGGGGGGCTCGAGGAAAAACTGTTTTTT. As protein: CASSQDPSGGLEEKLFF. V usage is TRBV4-3 and J usage is TRBJ1-4, with 7 positions matching TRBD1. The CDR3 has 17 residues. With V trimmed by 0 bases and J by 8 bases, 12 bases remained unmatched. Germline lookup yields CDR1 LGHNA and CDR2 YSLEER.